A selection of T cell receptor beta chains follows, all from one sample in a study of CD8+ T cells in alopecia areata. Clones were sequenced by immunoSEQ multiplex PCR, and TCRdb holds only the in-frame ones, with some missing. The table shows 8,000 or so clones, with just over 70% occurring only once. The sequenced sample consisted of CD4+ Tregs sorted from blood. The receptors were sampled from a human donor with alopecia areata. Both conserved end residues are part of each CDR3. A D gene is named only where the DNA matches it firmly. Rows may omit the clone size; those that give it use once, few, many or a size class.

TRBJ2-5	TRBV5-1	NA	NA	TGCGCCAGCAGCTCGACCATCCGGGACAACCAAGAGACCCAGTACTTC	CASSSTIRDNQETQYF
TRBJ2-7	TRBV6-5	NA	NA	TGTGCCAGCAGCCCCACCACATACGAGCAGTACTTC	CASSPTTYEQYF
TRBJ1-1	TRBV6-5	NA	NA	TGTGCCAGCAGTTCATGGATATTAGGCTCCGAAGCTTTCTTT	CASSSWILGSEAFF
TRBJ2-3	TRBV5-6	NA	NA	TGTGCCAGCAGCCGGGCTTGGGATACGCAGTATTTT	CASSRAWDTQYF
TRBJ1-6	TRBV7-2	NA	NA	TGTGCCAGCAGCTTAGGACAGAAGTATAATTCACCCCTCCATTTT	CASSLGQKYNSPLHF
TRBJ1-5	TRBV21-1	NA	NA	TGTGCCAGCAGCACCGGGACAGAAGGGGAAAATCAGCCCCAGCATTTT	CASSTGTEGENQPQHF
TRBJ1-5	TRBV2	NA	TRBD1	TGTGCCAGCAGGGACGGGACAGGGGGTTTTCAGCCCCAGCATTTT	CASRDGTGGFQPQHF
TRBJ2-3	TRBV6-5	NA	TRBD2	TGTGCCAGCAGTCCAGCGGGACTCACAGATACGCAGTATTTT	CASSPAGLTDTQYF
TRBJ2-3	TRBV5-1	NA	NA	TGCGCCAGCAGCTACCCAACAGATACGCAGTATTTT	CASSYPTDTQYF
TRBJ2-1	TRBV29-1	NA	NA	TGCAGCGCCGAGGGCGCGATATGGGGGGCGTTCTTC	CSAEGAIWGAFF
TRBJ1-6	TRBV7-9	NA	NA	TGTGCCAGCACGGCAGGATATAATTCACCCCTCCACTTT	CASTAGYNSPLHF
TRBJ2-3	TRBV5-4	NA	TRBD2	TGTGCCAGCAGCTTTATCGCCGGGACTAGCGTCACAGATACGCAGTATTTT	CASSFIAGTSVTDTQYF
TRBJ2-7	TRBV7-9	NA	NA	TGTGCCAGCAGCTTAGGCATCGCTGACGAGCAGTACTTC	CASSLGIADEQYF
TRBJ2-7	TRBV4-1	NA	TRBD1	TGCGCCAGCAGCCAAGAGATTTTGCCGGGACAGGGAGGTCGGGAGCAGTACTTC	CASSQEILPGQGGREQYF
TRBJ2-1	TRBV7-2	few	NA	TGTGCCAGCAGCTTAGCGGGGGCCTACAATGAGCAGTTCTTC	CASSLAGAYNEQFF
TRBJ2-4	TRBV6-9	NA	NA	TGTGCCAGCAGTTATGGTAGCCAAAACATTCAGTACTTC	CASSYGSQNIQYF
TRBJ2-7	TRBV18	NA	TRBD1	TGTGCCAGCTCACCGGGACAGCTAATCTACGAGCAGTACTTC	CASSPGQLIYEQYF
TRBJ2-1	TRBV30	NA	NA	TGTGCCTGGAGTACTGGGGGGTTGGGTGAGCAGTTCTTC	CAWSTGGLGEQFF
TRBJ2-7	TRBV7-2	NA	TRBD2	TGTGCCAGCAGCTTAGCGTGGACGGGGGGGCCATCCGAGCAGTACTTC	CASSLAWTGGPSEQYF
TRBJ2-7	TRBV19	NA	NA	TGTGCCAGTGGGGGGTTAGGAACTACCTACGAGCAGTACTTC	CASGGLGTTYEQYF
TRBJ2-5	TRBV7-7	NA	NA	TGTGCTAGCAGCTATGGGGGGCCGGAGACCCAGTACTTC	CASSYGGPETQYF
TRBJ1-4	TRBV19	few	NA	TGTGCCAGTACCCGGGACCCCCGACAGGCCGCAACTAATGAAAAACTGTTTTTT	CASTRDPRQAATNEKLFF
TRBJ2-1	TRBV6-1	NA	TRBD2	TGTGCCAGCAGTGAACTTAGGGGCGGGAGGGAGCAGTTCTTC	CASSELRGGREQFF
TRBJ2-1	TRBV7-6	NA	TRBD2	TGTGCCAGCAGCTTAGTAGCTAGCGGGAGGTACAATGAGCAGTTCTTC	CASSLVASGRYNEQFF
TRBJ1-4	TRBV4-2	NA	NA	TGTGCCAGCAGCCCCGCGGGACTAGACGAAAAACTGTTTTTT	CASSPAGLDEKLFF
TRBJ1-1	TRBV28	NA	TRBD1	TGTGCCAGCGGAGGAACATGGACAGGGCAAACTGAAGCTTTCTTT	CASGGTWTGQTEAFF
TRBJ2-5	TRBV7-8	NA	NA	TGTGCCAGCAGCCTAGGGGCGGCCCAAGAGACCCAGTACTTC	CASSLGAAQETQYF
TRBJ1-5	TRBV19	NA	NA	TGTGCCAGTAGTAAGGGGAACTTGAATCAGCCCCAGCATTTT	CASSKGNLNQPQHF
TRBJ2-5	TRBV13	NA	NA	TGTGCCAGCAGCTTAGGGCTGAAGGGGAGGATCCAAGAGACCCAGTACTTC	CASSLGLKGRIQETQYF
TRBJ2-1	TRBV5-8	NA	TRBD1	TGTGCCAGCAACAGGGGGACAGGCTCCTACAATGAGCAGTTCTTC	CASNRGTGSYNEQFF
TRBJ2-7	TRBV18	NA	TRBD1	TGTGCCAGCTCACCAGGGACAGGGGGCGCTTACGAGCAGTACTTC	CASSPGTGGAYEQYF
TRBJ2-1	TRBV27	NA	TRBD2	TGTGCCAGCAGTTTTAGGCTAGCGGGGGTCGATGAGCAGTTCTTC	CASSFRLAGVDEQFF
TRBJ2-5	TRBV5-1	NA	TRBD1	TGCGCCAGCAGCCCGGGACAGGTAGAGACCCAGTACTTC	CASSPGQVETQYF
TRBJ1-4	TRBV18	NA	NA	TGTGCCAGTCGACAGGCTAATGGTGAAAAACTGTTTTTT	CASRQANGEKLFF
TRBJ2-3	TRBV27	NA	TRBD1	TGTGCCAGCACCAAGGACAGGGGGCAGAGAGATACGCAGTATTTT	CASTKDRGQRDTQYF
TRBJ2-3	TRBV18	NA	NA	TGTGCCAGCTCACCACAGGGGTCGGTGGCGGATACGCAGTATTTT	CASSPQGSVADTQYF
TRBJ1-3	TRBV21-1	NA	NA	TGTGCCAGCCCAGTGGTCATCTCTGGAAACACCATATATTTT	CASPVVISGNTIYF
TRBJ2-5	TRBV13	NA	NA	TGTGCCAGCAGTGAAAATTTCCTTAGGCGTAAAGAGACCCAGTACTTC	CASSENFLRRKETQYF
TRBJ2-3	TRBV5-1	NA	NA	TGCGCCAGCAGCCCAACTAGTTTAGATACGCAGTATTTT	CASSPTSLDTQYF
TRBJ2-7	TRBV30	NA	NA	TGTGCCTGGAGATTAAAATACGAGCAGTACTTC	CAWRLKYEQYF
TRBJ2-7	TRBV10-3	once	NA	TGTGCCATCAGTGGCCGGGACGCCGGGCTCTACGAGCAGTACTTC	CAISGRDAGLYEQYF
TRBJ2-7	TRBV4-1	NA	TRBD1	TGCGCCAGCAGCCATCGGACAGGGGACTCCTACGAGCAGTACTTC	CASSHRTGDSYEQYF
TRBJ1-2	TRBV5-6	NA	TRBD1	TGTGCCAGCAGCTTGGGACAGGGGTACTATGGCTACACCTTC	CASSLGQGYYGYTF
TRBJ2-1	TRBV9	NA	TRBD1	TGTGCCAGCAGCGTAGATAGGACAGGGGCGAACAATGAGCAGTTCTTC	CASSVDRTGANNEQFF
TRBJ1-1	TRBV4-1	NA	NA	TGCGCCAGCAGCCAACGGGGGCCCGTCGGGAACACTGAAGCTTTCTTT	CASSQRGPVGNTEAFF
TRBJ2-6	TRBV28	once	TRBD1	TGTGCCAGCAGTACCGCGACAGGGGCTGGGGCCAACGTCCTGACTTTC	CASSTATGAGANVLTF
TRBJ2-1	TRBV7-9	NA	NA	TGTGCCAGCAGCTTCCGACATTCCAATGAGCAGTTCTTC	CASSFRHSNEQFF
TRBJ1-1	TRBV6-1	NA	NA	TGTGCCAGCAGTTATTGGCACAACACTGAAGCTTTCTTT	CASSYWHNTEAFF
TRBJ2-7	TRBV19	NA	NA	TGTGCCAGTAGTATTTCGGCAGGAAGAACCTACGAGCAGTACTTC	CASSISAGRTYEQYF
TRBJ2-2	TRBV11-1	NA	TRBD2	TGTGCCACTGAACAGCGGGGCCCTAACACCGGGGAGCTGTTTTTT	CATEQRGPNTGELFF
TRBJ2-7	TRBV19	NA	TRBD2	TGTGCCAGTAGTCCCCTCTACCCCGGGGGGGGAAGAAGATTTTACTACGAGCAGTACTTC	CASSPLYPGGGRRFYYEQYF
TRBJ2-6	TRBV1	once	NA	TGCACCAGCAGGAGTGGGGGTTTGTGCACAAGTCGGGCCAACGTCCTGACTTTC	CTSRSGGLCTSRANVLTF
TRBJ2-7	TRBV4-1	NA	NA	TGCGCCAGCAGCCAAGGTAGATACTCCTACGAGCAGTACTTC	CASSQGRYSYEQYF
TRBJ1-2	TRBV7-9	NA	NA	TGTGCCAGCAGCCCCGGAGGGTCCGGGTCTAACTATGGCTACACCTTC	CASSPGGSGSNYGYTF
TRBJ1-5	TRBV18	NA	NA	TGTGCCAGCTCACCAGGCTACAATCAGCCCCAGCATTTT	CASSPGYNQPQHF
TRBJ1-3	TRBV15	NA	NA	TGTGCCACCAGCAGAGGCCCCGATAGCTCTGGAAACACCATATATTTT	CATSRGPDSSGNTIYF
TRBJ2-3	TRBV7-9	few	TRBD2	TGTGCCAGCAGCTTCGGGGGGGGCACAGATACGCAGTATTTT	CASSFGGGTDTQYF
TRBJ1-2	TRBV29-1	NA	TRBD1	TGCAGCGTCAACAGAGCGACAGGGAACTATGGCTACACCTTC	CSVNRATGNYGYTF
TRBJ2-3	TRBV5-1	NA	TRBD2	TGCGCCAGCAGCTTATCTAGCGGGGTTGCCGATACGCAGTATTTT	CASSLSSGVADTQYF
TRBJ2-5	TRBV5-1	NA	TRBD2	TGCGCCAGCAGCCGGGGGACTAGCGGGACGGTAGAGACCCAGTACTTC	CASSRGTSGTVETQYF